The clone carrying this T cell receptor beta chain was counted at least ten times. The sample comes from a study of neurological immune-mediated disorders. Across the whole study: Multiple sclerosis patients numbered some 34, with approximately 30 relapsing-remitting and 3 secondary progressive.

The unsorted libraries were generated from a total of 2 million PBMCs, which had been stored in RNAlater at -80 C. As for the cDNA, it was generated by 5'RACE with 10-nucleotide random UMIs. MiXCR was run by TCRdb on the 5' RACE reads, yielding one entry per CDR3 protein. The sample lists about 55,000 distinct CDR3 sequences, approximately 4.4% occurring once. The material sequenced was PBMCs. This sequence was found in a man in his fifties with multiple sclerosis.

Here the CDR3 reads CASTKTSYNEQFF. CDR3 coding DNA: TGTGCCAGCACCAAAACTAGTTACAATGAGCAGTTCTTC. The chain links TRBV12-3 or TRBV12-4 to TRBJ2-1, with D possibly TRBD2 on 5 matching bases. V gave up 7 bases and J gave up 4 bases, with 11 bases separating them. This CDR3 comprises 13 residues.